Described below is a single T cell receptor beta chain sequence and its context. When sampled, the donors appeared nominally healthy, though they likely had unrecorded immune exposures. Trimming took off 5 bases at V and 8 bases at J, with 8 bases between the two ends. The CDR3 runs to 11 residues. Germline loops: CDR1 SGHVS, CDR2 FQNEAQ. The entry originates in a study of cytomegalovirus exposure and HLA in healthy donors. Study in general: An earlier analysis found 117 million unique TCR beta sequences from approximately 170 million T cells.

The PCR used 60 Vbeta and 13 Jbeta primers. Produced via immunoSEQ multiplex PCR; TCRdb's table is partial and in-frame only. The top ten hold around 3.4% of the sample, which has about 82,000 clones, around 82% seen once. The chain carries TRBV7-8 and TRBJ2-3; D call uncertain. The origin of this receptor is a man aged 45-65 years in good health and CMV-seronegative. Material for sequencing was PBMCs. CDR3 in DNA: TGTGCCAGCAGCCCACGGGTTACGCAGTATTTT. It is translated as CASSPRVTQYF.